These T cell receptor beta chains were read from a single sample in a study of read filtering for tumor transcriptome and immune sequencing. TCRdb used MiXCR to reprocess the reads, holding one entry per CDR3 protein. The sample includes around 140,000 distinct CDR3 sequences, less than 15% of them seen just once. The sequenced sample consisted of a population of CD138-negative cells sorted from bone marrow. Receptors originate from a donor aged 40 or older with multiple myeloma. CDR3s include the opening cysteine and the closing phenylalanine or tryptophan. A D gene is named only where the DNA matches it firmly. The listing skips clone size in some rows; elsewhere it reads once, few, many or a size class.

TRBD2,TRBV7-8,TRBJ2-3,.,TGTGCCAGCAGCCTACTAGCGAGAAGTCGCACAGATACGCAGTATTTC,CASSLLARSRTDTQYF
.,TRBV7-2,TRBJ1-1,many,TGTGCCAGCAGCTTAGTGGGGACAAGGGAAGCTTTCTTT,CASSLVGTREAFF
.,TRBV29-1,TRBJ2-5,many,TGCAGCGTTGAAGGTGGGACCCTCTCAGAGACCCAGTACTTC,CSVEGGTLSETQYF
.,TRBV10-2,TRBJ2-5,few,TGCGCCAGCAACGCAGCTGGACTCTTGGGGGAGACCCAGTACTTC,CASNAAGLLGETQYF
TRBD1,TRBV29-1,TRBJ2-2,many,TGCAGCGTTGTTTGGACAGGGGGAGTCGGGGAGCTGTTTTTT,CSVVWTGGVGELFF
.,TRBV12-3/TRBV12-4,TRBJ2-3,many,TGTGCCAGCAGTTTCTCCGGGTACACAGATACGCAGTATTTT,CASSFSGYTDTQYF
.,TRBV7-2,TRBJ2-3,many,TGTGCCAGCAGCTTAGGACTATCACCCCCCACAGATACGCAGTATTTT,CASSLGLSPPTDTQYF
.,TRBV12-3/TRBV12-4,TRBJ2-5,many,TGTGCCAGCAGTCCCCGTGATGGGGCGCACGAGACCCAGTACTTC,CASSPRDGAHETQYF
.,TRBV29-1,TRBJ2-1,many,TGCAGCGCATCCGATCTTAGTGAGCAGTTCTTC,CSASDLSEQFF
.,TRBV14,TRBJ2-5,many,TGTGCCAGCAGGGGCGGAGGACAAGAGACCCAGTACTTC,CASRGGGQETQYF
TRBD2,TRBV7-2,TRBJ2-7,.,TGTGCCAGCAGCTTACAGCGGGAGGGTAACGAGCAGTACTTC,CASSLQREGNEQYF
.,TRBV29-1,TRBJ2-5,.,TGCAGCGTGGAGTGGAACCAAGAGACCCAGTACTTC,CSVEWNQETQYF
.,TRBV7-8,TRBJ2-3,many,TGTGCCAGCAGCTTAGTTCATAGCACAGATACGCAGTATTTT,CASSLVHSTDTQYF
TRBD2,TRBV11-2,TRBJ2-1,many,TGTGCCAGCAGCTTAGATAGTAGCGGGGGAAACAATGAGCAGTTCTTC,CASSLDSSGGNNEQFF
TRBD1,TRBV9,TRBJ1-5,.,TGTGCCAGCAGCGTAGGGACAGGGGGAGGTCAGCCCCAGCATTTT,CASSVGTGGGQPQHF
TRBD1,TRBV7-3,TRBJ1-1,few,TGTGCCAGCAGCTTGACAGGGGAAAGGAACACTGAAGCTTTCTTT,CASSLTGERNTEAFF
.,TRBV29-1,TRBJ1-1,many,TGCAGCGTTGTTAGGGCTGAAGCTTTCTTT,CSVVRAEAFF
TRBD2,TRBV6-6,TRBJ2-3,many,TGTGCCAGCAGTTACTCGCTAGCGGGATTGACAGATACGCAGTATTTT,CASSYSLAGLTDTQYF
TRBD1,TRBV4-1,TRBJ1-2,many,TGCGCCAGCAGCCAAGACCCTCTGGGGACAGTATTCTTGTATGGCTACACCTTC,CASSQDPLGTVFLYGYTF
.,TRBV7-9,TRBJ2-1,many,TGTGCCAGCAGACCCGGGACCCTCGTCAATGAGCAGTTCTTC,CASRPGTLVNEQFF
TRBD1,TRBV6-1,TRBJ2-7,.,TGTGCCAGCACCTACAGGGGCACCAGTCCTGAGTACTTC,CASTYRGTSPEYF
.,TRBV7-9,TRBJ2-3,many,TGTGCCAGCAGCTTAGTTGTCGTCCGCACAGATACGCAGTATTTT,CASSLVVVRTDTQYF
.,TRBV6-6,TRBJ2-1,many,TGTGCCTCCAGAGGGGGAAACAATGAGCAGTTCTTC,CASRGGNNEQFF
TRBD2,TRBV29-1,TRBJ2-2,many,TGCAGCGTTCCCCGTGGGCTAGCGGCCCCCACCGGGGAGCTGTTTTTT,CSVPRGLAAPTGELFF
.,TRBV7-3,TRBJ2-3,few,TGTGCCAGCAGCTTATTTAGGGGAGATACGCAGTATTTT,CASSLFRGDTQYF
TRBD2,TRBV29-1,TRBJ2-7,.,TGCAGCGTGGGTAGCGGGGCCTACGAGCAGTACTTC,CSVGSGAYEQYF
.,TRBV19,TRBJ2-7,.,TGTGCCAGTAGTATAGGGCTTCCCTCGCTCTACGAGCAGTACTTC,CASSIGLPSLYEQYF
TRBD1,TRBV9,TRBJ2-5,.,TGTGCCAGCAGTTTCATGACAGGGGGACGGGAGACCCAGTACTTC,CASSFMTGGRETQYF
TRBD1,TRBV5-5,TRBJ1-5,many,TGTGCCAGCAGCTCTACCGGGACCCAGGGGGTCGGTCAGCCCCAGCATTTT,CASSSTGTQGVGQPQHF
.,TRBV19,TRBJ2-6,.,TGTGCCAGTAATAGCAGGGGCTCTGGGGCCAACGTCCTGACTTTC,CASNSRGSGANVLTF
.,TRBV11-3,TRBJ2-7,many,TGTGCCAGCAGCTTAGGAGTGGGAGGGCAGTACTTC,CASSLGVGGQYF
TRBD2,TRBV12-3/TRBV12-4,TRBJ2-1,many,TGTGCCAGCACAACTAGCGGCAGCTCCTACAATGAGCAGTTCTTC,CASTTSGSSYNEQFF
TRBD1,TRBV14,TRBJ1-4,.,TGTGCCAGCAGCCGTCGGATGGGACAGGGATCAGAAAGACTGTTTTTT,CASSRRMGQGSERLFF
.,TRBV7-2,TRBJ1-5,many,TGTGCCAGCAGCTTGGCTGGTATCCCTAGACAGCCCCAGCATTTT,CASSLAGIPRQPQHF
TRBD2,TRBV20-1,TRBJ2-1,many,TGCAGTGCTAGGCCCCTAGCGGTGTACAATGAGCAGTTCTTC,CSARPLAVYNEQFF
.,TRBV7-2,TRBJ2-7,many,TGTGCCAGCAGCCCAACGGTTGGTCAGCAGTACTTC,CASSPTVGQQYF
TRBD2,TRBV5-4,TRBJ2-7,few,TGTGCCAGCAGCATTCAGCGGGGGTACGACTACTACGAGCAGTACTTC,CASSIQRGYDYYEQYF
TRBD2,TRBV6-5,TRBJ2-1,many,TGTGCCAGCAGTTACTCGTTAGCGGGAGACTACAATGAGCAGTTCTTC,CASSYSLAGDYNEQFF
TRBD1,TRBV15,TRBJ2-2,many,TGTGCCACCAGCAGAGAGACAGGGTCATTCCCCGGGGAGCTGTTTTTT,CATSRETGSFPGELFF
TRBD2,TRBV29-1,TRBJ2-1,many,TGCAGGGGCCCCCAGCGGGACTCCTACAATGAGCAGTTCTTC,CRGPQRDSYNEQFF